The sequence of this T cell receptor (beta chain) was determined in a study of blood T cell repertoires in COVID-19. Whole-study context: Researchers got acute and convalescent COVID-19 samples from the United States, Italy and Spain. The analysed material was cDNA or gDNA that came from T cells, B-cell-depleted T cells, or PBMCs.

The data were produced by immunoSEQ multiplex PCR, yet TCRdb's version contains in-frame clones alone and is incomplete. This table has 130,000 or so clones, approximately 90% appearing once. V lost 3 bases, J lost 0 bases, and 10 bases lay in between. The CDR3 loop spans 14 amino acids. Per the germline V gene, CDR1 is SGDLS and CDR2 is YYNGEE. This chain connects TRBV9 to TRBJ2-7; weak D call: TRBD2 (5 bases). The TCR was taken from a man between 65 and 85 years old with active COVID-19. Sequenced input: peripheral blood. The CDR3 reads CASSAVGSSYEQYF. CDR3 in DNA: TGTGCCAGCAGCGCGGTGGGGAGCTCCTACGAGCAGTACTTC.